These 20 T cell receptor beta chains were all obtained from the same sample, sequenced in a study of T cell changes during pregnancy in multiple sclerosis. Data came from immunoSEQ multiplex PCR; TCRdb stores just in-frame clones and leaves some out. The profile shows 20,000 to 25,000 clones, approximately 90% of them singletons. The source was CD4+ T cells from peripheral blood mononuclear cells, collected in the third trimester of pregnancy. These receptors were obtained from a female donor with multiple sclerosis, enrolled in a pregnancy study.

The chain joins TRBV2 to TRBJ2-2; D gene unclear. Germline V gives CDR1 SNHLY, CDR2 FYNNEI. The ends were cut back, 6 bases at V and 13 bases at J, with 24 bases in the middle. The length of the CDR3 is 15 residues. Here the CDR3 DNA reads TGTGCCAGCAGGGATCAGACAACTCTCCTATCCGGGCTGTTTTTT. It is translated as CASRDQTTLLSGLFF.

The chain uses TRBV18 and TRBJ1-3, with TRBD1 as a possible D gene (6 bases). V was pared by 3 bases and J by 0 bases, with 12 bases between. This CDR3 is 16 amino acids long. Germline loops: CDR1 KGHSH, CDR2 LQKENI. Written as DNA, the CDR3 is TGTGCCAGCTCACCTCAGGGGCCTATCTCTGGAAACACCATATATTTT. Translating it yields CASSPQGPISGNTIYF.

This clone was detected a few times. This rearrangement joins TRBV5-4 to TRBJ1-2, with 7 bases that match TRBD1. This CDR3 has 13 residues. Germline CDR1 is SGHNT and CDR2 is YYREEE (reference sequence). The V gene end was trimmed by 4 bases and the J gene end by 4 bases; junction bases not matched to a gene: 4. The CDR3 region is CASSRTGVYGYTF. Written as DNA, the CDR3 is TGTGCCAGCAGCCGTACAGGGGTCTATGGCTACACCTTC.

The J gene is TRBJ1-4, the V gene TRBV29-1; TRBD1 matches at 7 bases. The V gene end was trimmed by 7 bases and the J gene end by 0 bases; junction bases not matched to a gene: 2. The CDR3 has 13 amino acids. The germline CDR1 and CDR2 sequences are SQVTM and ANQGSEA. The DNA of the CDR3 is TGCAGCGGACAGGGAACAACTAATGAAAAACTGTTTTTT. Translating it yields CSGQGTTNEKLFF.

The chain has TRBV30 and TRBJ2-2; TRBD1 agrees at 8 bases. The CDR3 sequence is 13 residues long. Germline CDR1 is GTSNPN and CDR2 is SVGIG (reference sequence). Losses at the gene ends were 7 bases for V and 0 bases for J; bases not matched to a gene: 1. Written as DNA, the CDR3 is TGTGCCTCGGGACAGGCGAACACCGGGGAGCTGTTTTTT. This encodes CASGQANTGELFF.

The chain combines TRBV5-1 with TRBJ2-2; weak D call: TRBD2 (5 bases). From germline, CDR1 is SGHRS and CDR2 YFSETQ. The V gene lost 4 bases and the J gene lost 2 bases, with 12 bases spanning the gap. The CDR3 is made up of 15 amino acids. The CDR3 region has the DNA TGCGCCAGCAGCCCACGGACGGGAAACACCGGGGAGCTGTTTTTT. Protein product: CASSPRTGNTGELFF.

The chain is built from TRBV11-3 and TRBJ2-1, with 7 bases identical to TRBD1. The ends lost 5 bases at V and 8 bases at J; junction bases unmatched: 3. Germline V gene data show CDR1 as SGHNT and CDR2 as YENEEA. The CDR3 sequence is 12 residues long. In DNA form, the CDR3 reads TGTGCCAGCAGCAAAGGGGGCGATGAGCAGTTCTTC. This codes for CASSKGGDEQFF. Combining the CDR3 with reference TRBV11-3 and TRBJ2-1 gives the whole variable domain EAGVVQSPRYKIIEKKQPVAFWCNPISGHNTLYWYLQNLGQGPELLIRYENEEAVDDSQLPKDRFSAERLKGVDSTLKIQPAELGDSAVYLCASSKGGDEQFFGPGTRLTVL.

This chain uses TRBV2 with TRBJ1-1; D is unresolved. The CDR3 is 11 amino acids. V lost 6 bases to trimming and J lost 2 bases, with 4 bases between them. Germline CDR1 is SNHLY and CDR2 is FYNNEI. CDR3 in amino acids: CASRQNTEAFF. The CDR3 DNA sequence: TGTGCCAGCAGACAAAACACTGAAGCTTTCTTT.

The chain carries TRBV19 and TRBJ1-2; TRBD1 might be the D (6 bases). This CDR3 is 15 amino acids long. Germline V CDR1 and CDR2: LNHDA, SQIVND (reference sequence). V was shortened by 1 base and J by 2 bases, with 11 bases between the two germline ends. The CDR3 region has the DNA TGTGCCAGTAGTATAGTATTAGGACAGAACTATGGCTACACCTTC. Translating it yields CASSIVLGQNYGYTF.

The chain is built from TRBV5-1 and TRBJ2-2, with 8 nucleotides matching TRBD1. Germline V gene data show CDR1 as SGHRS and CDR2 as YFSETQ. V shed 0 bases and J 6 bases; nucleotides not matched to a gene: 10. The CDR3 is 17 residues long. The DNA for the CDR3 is TGCGCCAGCAGCTTGGCAGGGCAGGGGGCGATCGCCGGGGAGCTGTTTTTT. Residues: CASSLAGQGAIAGELFF.

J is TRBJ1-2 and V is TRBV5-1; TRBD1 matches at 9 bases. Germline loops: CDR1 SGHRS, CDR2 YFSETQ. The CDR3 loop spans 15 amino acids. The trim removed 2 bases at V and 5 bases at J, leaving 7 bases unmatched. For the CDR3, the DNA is TGCGCCAGCAGCTTACACACAGGGGGCAAGTATGGCTACACCTTC. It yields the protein CASSLHTGGKYGYTF.

The CDR3 spells CASSLRGEGANVLTF. The CDR3 region has the DNA TGTGCCAGCAGCTTAAGGGGCGAAGGGGCCAACGTCCTGACTTTC. The V gene is TRBV7-3, the J gene TRBJ2-6; D perhaps matches TRBD1 (5 bases). V was clipped by 1 base and J by 4 bases, with 8 bases between them. CDR3 size: 15 residues. Germline CDR1 SGHTA, CDR2 FQGTGA.

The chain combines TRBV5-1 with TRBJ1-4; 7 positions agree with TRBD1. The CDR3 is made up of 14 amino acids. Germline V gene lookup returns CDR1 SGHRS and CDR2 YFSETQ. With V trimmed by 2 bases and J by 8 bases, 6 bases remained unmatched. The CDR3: CASSLTGAEEKLFF. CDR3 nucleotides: TGCGCCAGCAGCTTAACAGGGGCCGAAGAAAAACTGTTTTTT.

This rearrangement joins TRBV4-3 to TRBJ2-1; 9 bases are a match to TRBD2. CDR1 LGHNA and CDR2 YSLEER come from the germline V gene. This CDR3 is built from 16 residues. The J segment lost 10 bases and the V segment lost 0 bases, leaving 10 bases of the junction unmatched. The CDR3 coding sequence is TGCGCCAGCAGCCAAGATTGGACTAGCGCTCCAACAGAGCAGTTCTTC. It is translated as CASSQDWTSAPTEQFF.

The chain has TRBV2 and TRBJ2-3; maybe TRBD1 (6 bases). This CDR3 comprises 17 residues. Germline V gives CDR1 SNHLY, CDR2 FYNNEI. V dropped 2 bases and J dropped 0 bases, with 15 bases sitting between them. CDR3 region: CASSERGRGRSTDTQYF. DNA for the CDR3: TGTGCCAGCAGTGAAAGGGGTAGGGGGAGAAGCACAGATACGCAGTATTTT.

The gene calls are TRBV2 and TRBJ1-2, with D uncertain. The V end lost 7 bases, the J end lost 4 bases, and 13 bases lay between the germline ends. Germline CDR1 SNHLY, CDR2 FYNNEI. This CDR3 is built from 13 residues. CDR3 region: CASTEGRAYGYTF. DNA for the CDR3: TGTGCCAGCACCGAAGGGAGGGCCTATGGCTACACCTTC.

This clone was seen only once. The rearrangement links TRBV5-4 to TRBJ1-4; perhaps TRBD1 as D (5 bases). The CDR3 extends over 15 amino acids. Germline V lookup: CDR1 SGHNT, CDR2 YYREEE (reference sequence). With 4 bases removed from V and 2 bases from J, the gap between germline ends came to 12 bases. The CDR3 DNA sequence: TGTGCCAGCAGCCCGGGGGGTACGACTAATGAAAAACTGTTTTTT. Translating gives CASSPGGTTNEKLFF. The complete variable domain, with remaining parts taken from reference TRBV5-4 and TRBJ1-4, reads ETGVTQSPTHLIKTRGQQVTLRCSSQSGHNTVSWYQQALGQGPQFIFQYYREEENGRGNFPPRFSGLQFPNYSSELNVNALELDDSALYLCASSPGGTTNEKLFFGSGTQLSVL.

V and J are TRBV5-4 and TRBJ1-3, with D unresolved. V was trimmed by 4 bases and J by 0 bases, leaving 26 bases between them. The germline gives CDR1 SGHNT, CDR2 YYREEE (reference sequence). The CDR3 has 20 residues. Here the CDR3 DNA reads TGTGCCAGCAGCCAGCTTGGGCCAGCGTGGAGGCTATACTCTGGAAACACCATATATTTT. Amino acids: CASSQLGPAWRLYSGNTIYF.

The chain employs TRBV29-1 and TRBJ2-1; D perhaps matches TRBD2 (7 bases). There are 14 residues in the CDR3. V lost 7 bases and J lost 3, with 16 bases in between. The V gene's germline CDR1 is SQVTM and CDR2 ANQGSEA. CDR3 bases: TGCAGCGCTGGGGATAGGGGGGGCTACAATGAGCAGTTCTTC. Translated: CSAGDRGGYNEQFF.

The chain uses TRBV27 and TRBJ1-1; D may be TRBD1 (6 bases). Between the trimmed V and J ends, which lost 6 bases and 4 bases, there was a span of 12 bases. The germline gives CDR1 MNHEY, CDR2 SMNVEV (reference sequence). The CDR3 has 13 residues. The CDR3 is CASRRRGGTEAFF. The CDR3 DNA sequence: TGTGCCAGCAGGAGGAGGGGGGGCACTGAAGCTTTCTTT.